The clone carrying this T cell receptor (beta chain) showed up just a few times. What it binds is unknown. These data originate in a study of T-cell memory formation after mild COVID-19. TCRdb redid the calling of the 5' RACE reads with MiXCR, one entry per CDR3 protein. The table lists fewer than 400,000 distinct CDR3 sequences, roughly 15% of them singletons. Study-level points and caveats: Later expanders leaned CD4+, whereas day 15 to 85 contracting clones were balanced CD4/CD8.

The CDR3 spans 14 residues. CDR1 is LGHDT and CDR2 is YNNKEL in the germline V gene (reference sequence). With 1 base removed from V and 6 bases from J, the gap between germline ends came to 13 bases. The sample consisted of PBMCs or a T cell subset sorted from them (not recorded which). This sequence originates from a man aged 18-30 years who had mild COVID-19 (a few samples of this study predate the infection). Cell type and time point are not known. The rearrangement links TRBV3-1 to TRBJ2-7, with D tentatively TRBD2 (5 bases). CDR3 sequence (DNA): TGTGCCAGCAGCCAAGGGCGGGTTCCCCTCGAGCAGTACTTC. The encoded protein is CASSQGRVPLEQYF.